The source of this T cell receptor beta chain is a study of metastatic and nonmetastatic thyroid tumors. Study-wide context: The study looked at repertoires side by side in blood and in tumor or nodule tissue from malignant and benign thyroid patients. Overall study results and limits: When malignant thyroid tumors were compared with benign nodules, TCR beta diversity was reportedly significantly higher in the malignant tumors. This held in both blood and tumor samples.

Nobody among the patients had been given any treatment before thyroid surgery. Original processing notes: Across clinicopathological groups, CDR3 differences served as the basis for building a distant-metastasis classifier for papillary thyroid cancer. With MiXCR, TCRdb called clones anew from the PCR reads. The V and J calls come from TCRdb's annotation, not from the publication. The sample lists approximately 90,000 clones, roughly 8.6% occurring once. Trimming took 4 bases from V and 0 from J, leaving 15 bases between them. The CDR3 contains 16 residues. From germline, CDR1 is LGHDT and CDR2 YNNKEL (reference sequence). This clone was seen ten or more times. Its antigen remains unidentified.

The V and J genes are TRBV3-1 and TRBJ1-1, with D unresolved. This sequence was found in a female donor with papillary thyroid cancer or a benign thyroid nodule (not recorded which). Some clones in this sample may be carry-over from other donors' samples. Sequenced material: blood. CDR3 DNA: TGTGCCAGCAGCCTCGCCTTGAGTCTCATGAACACTGAAGCTTTCTTT. Protein sequence: CASSLALSLMNTEAFF.